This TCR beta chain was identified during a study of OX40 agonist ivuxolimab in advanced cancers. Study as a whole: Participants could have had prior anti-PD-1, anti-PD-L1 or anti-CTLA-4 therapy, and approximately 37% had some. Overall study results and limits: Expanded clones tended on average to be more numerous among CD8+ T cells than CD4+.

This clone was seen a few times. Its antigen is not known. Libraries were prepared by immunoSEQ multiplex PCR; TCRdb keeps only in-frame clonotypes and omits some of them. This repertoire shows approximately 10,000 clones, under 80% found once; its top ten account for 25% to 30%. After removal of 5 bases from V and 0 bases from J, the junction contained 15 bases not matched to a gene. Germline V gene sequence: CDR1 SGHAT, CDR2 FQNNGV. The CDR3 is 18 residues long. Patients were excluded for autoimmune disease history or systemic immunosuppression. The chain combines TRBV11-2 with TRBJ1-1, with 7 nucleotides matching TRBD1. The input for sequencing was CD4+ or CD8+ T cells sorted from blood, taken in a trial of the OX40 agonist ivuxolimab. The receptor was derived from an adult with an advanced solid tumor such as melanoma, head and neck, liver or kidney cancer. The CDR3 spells CASSPLGQGVELNTEAFF. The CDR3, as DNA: TGTGCCAGCAGCCCCTTAGGTCAGGGGGTAGAATTGAACACTGAAGCTTTCTTT.